The rows below give T cell receptor beta chains drawn from one sample of a study of OX40 agonist ivuxolimab in advanced cancers. Generated by immunoSEQ multiplex PCR, the TCRdb table keeps only in-frame clones and is missing some. The sample records tens of thousands of clones, roughly 90% being singletons. Sequenced here: CD4+ or CD8+ T cells sorted from blood, sampled in a trial of the OX40 agonist ivuxolimab. The receptors shown here come from an adult with an advanced solid tumor such as melanoma, head and neck, liver or kidney cancer. Both conserved end residues are part of each CDR3.

J | V | CDR3
TRBJ1-4 | TRBV5-1 | CASSLGEGTRLFF
TRBJ1-1 | TRBV18 | CASSPARVLDTEAFF
TRBJ1-1 | TRBV18 | CASSPYWGTEAFF
TRBJ1-1 | TRBV10-3 | CAISYGSLSQGAFF
TRBJ2-1 | TRBV15 | CATSNPRWTSYNEQFF
TRBJ2-6 | TRBV6-6 | CASRGGRSGANVLTF
TRBJ1-2 | TRBV9 | CASSVDRGDYGYTF
TRBJ1-5 | TRBV7-9 | CASSSQGNQPQHF
NA | TRBV7-3 | CASSRVGGELYEQYF
TRBJ1-1 | TRBV4-2 | CASSQSDRSLMNTEAFF
TRBJ2-3 | TRBV7-2 | CASSLRPQPAGGFADTQYF
TRBJ2-2 | TRBV5-1 | CASSPTLAGYTGELFF
TRBJ2-7 | TRBV2 | CASSEGGRPYEQYF
TRBJ2-3 | TRBV2 | CASSRKGGGTDTQYF
TRBJ2-7 | TRBV15 | CATSRASGMRNEQYF
TRBJ2-7 | TRBV30 | CAWSSGIAYEQYF
TRBJ2-7 | TRBV2 | CASRVWGSSFSYEQYF
TRBJ2-5 | TRBV9 | CASSVDRDETQYF
TRBJ1-1 | TRBV19 | CASSIGRGQGMNTEAFF
TRBJ2-5 | TRBV5-6 | CASSLGGGPPQETQYF
TRBJ2-1 | TRBV7-2 | CASSRRGRANEQFF
TRBJ2-1 | TRBV4-2 | CASSQDLGVRQFF
TRBJ2-2 | TRBV20-1 | CSASWDGELFF
TRBJ1-1 | TRBV11-3 | CASSLDPGVLTEAFF
TRBJ2-7 | TRBV5-4 | CASSLEAGAYEQYF
TRBJ1-5 | TRBV19 | CASNRGLQPQHF
TRBJ2-3 | TRBV11-1 | CASSPGTGDTDTQYF
TRBJ2-1 | TRBV15 | CATSRDRASGLSGEQFF
TRBJ2-2 | TRBV7-3 | CASSKGENTGELFF
TRBJ2-2 | TRBV15 | CATRRGGPGELFF
TRBJ2-7 | TRBV28 | CASSSVRGKYEQYF
TRBJ2-3 | TRBV11-2 | CASSGGGRVRDGSTDTQYF
TRBJ2-1 | TRBV2 | CASSDGRGNEQFF
TRBJ2-1 | TRBV28 | CASGTSVYNEQFF